Below, 17 T cell receptor beta chains from the same sample are listed, as sequenced in a study of vaccination effects on CD4 cells after COVID-19. Here immunoSEQ multiplex PCR was the method, and the copy in TCRdb shows in-frame clones only, minus some. The table lists 40,000 to 60,000 clones, roughly 80% of them singletons. No antigen has been assigned to these receptors. The culture ran for 10 days, and then CD4+ T cells were isolated. Sequences were derived from CD4+ T cells from PBMCs cultured without peptide, sampled before COVID-19 vaccination. These receptors were collected from a human donor who had a prior SARS-CoV-2 infection.

This sequence joins TRBV5-1 and TRBJ2-3; no clear D. Trimming cost V 1 base and J 2 bases, with 8 bases left between them. The CDR3 runs to 14 residues. The germline V gene has CDR1 SGHRS and CDR2 YFSETQ. DNA of the CDR3: TGCGCCAGCAGCTTGCTCAACCCCACAGATACGCAGTATTTT. Its protein product is CASSLLNPTDTQYF.

The V gene is TRBV6-6, the J gene TRBJ2-5; D might be TRBD1 (6 bases). V lost 8 bases and J lost 2, with 15 bases in between. The CDR3 totals 14 residues. CDR1 and CDR2 from the germline V gene are MNHNY and SVGAGI (reference sequence). CDR3 nucleotide sequence: TGTGCCAGCTCTCGGGGCAGGGGACAAGAGACCCAGTACTTC. Translating gives CASSRGRGQETQYF.

The V gene is TRBV11-2, the J gene TRBJ2-7, with D perhaps given as TRBD1 or TRBD2 (5 bases each). With 6 bases removed from V and 2 bases from J, the gap between germline ends came to 17 bases. CDR1 and CDR2 (germline): SGHAT, FQNNGV. This CDR3 contains 15 residues. The CDR3 region is CASRKLRDPPYEQYF. DNA for the CDR3: TGTGCCAGCAGGAAACTCAGGGACCCCCCCTACGAGCAGTACTTC.

This clone came up once. The J gene is TRBJ1-2, the V gene TRBV6-2 or TRBV6-3, with unresolved D. Trimming left V 0 bases short and J 8 bases short, with 13 bases between. CDR3 length equals 14 residues. Germline CDR1 MNHEY, CDR2 SVGEGT. CDR3 sequence reads: CASSYSQYVGGYTF. In nucleotides, the CDR3 is TGTGCCAGCAGTTACTCGCAGTATGTCGGGGGCTACACCTTC.

This rearrangement joins TRBV6-6 to TRBJ1-4; D unresolved. V was cut by 7 bases and J by 4 bases, with 7 bases left in between. CDR1 is MNHNY, CDR2 SVGAGI, per germline (reference sequence). The CDR3 sequence is 12 residues long. In nucleotides, the CDR3 is TGTGCCAGCACAGAGTATAATGAAAAACTGTTTTTT. This translates into CASTEYNEKLFF.

The chain joins TRBV7-2 to TRBJ2-7; TRBD2 agrees at 8 bases. V was clipped by 3 bases and J by 2 bases; unmatched bases: 9. This CDR3 spans 16 amino acids. Germline CDR1 SGHTA, CDR2 FQGNSA. CDR3 amino acids: CASSLGTGGAAYEQYF. CDR3 nucleotide sequence: TGTGCCAGCAGCTTGGGGACGGGAGGGGCCGCCTACGAGCAGTACTTC.

CDR3 DNA: TGTGCCAGCACCACTAGCGGGAGAACGGGGTCCTACAATGAGCAGTTCTTC. Amino acids: CASTTSGRTGSYNEQFF. The chain joins TRBV7-9 to TRBJ2-1, with TRBD2 matching over 11 bases. The CDR3 has 17 residues. Germline V lookup: CDR1 SEHNR, CDR2 FQNEAQ (reference sequence). The V segment lost 7 bases and the J segment 1 base; nucleotides outside the gene matches: 9.

The chain links TRBV24-1 to TRBJ2-5; 10 positions agree with TRBD1. The J segment lost 5 bases and the V segment lost 4 bases, leaving 6 bases of the junction unmatched. The CDR3 contains 15 residues. Germline loops: CDR1 KGHDR, CDR2 SFDVKD. CDR3 amino acids: CATSDRTGGAETQYF. The CDR3 DNA sequence: TGTGCCACCAGTGACAGGACAGGGGGGGCGGAGACCCAGTACTTC.

The chain links TRBV5-1 to TRBJ2-7; D may be TRBD2 (6 bases). The germline CDR1 and CDR2 sequences are SGHRS and YFSETQ. This CDR3 is built from 14 residues. V was trimmed by 3 bases and J by 4 bases, leaving 14 bases between them. CDR3 protein: CASSSLPGRYEQYF. The CDR3 DNA is TGCGCCAGCAGCTCCCTTCCCGGGAGATACGAGCAGTACTTC. The whole variable domain, filled in from reference TRBV5-1 and TRBJ2-7, reads KAGVTQTPRYLIKTRGQQVTLSCSPISGHRSVSWYQQTPGQGLQFLFEYFSETQRNKGNFPGRFSGRQFSNSRSEMNVSTLELGDSALYLCASSSLPGRYEQYFGPGTRLTVT.

The rearrangement links TRBV5-5 to TRBJ2-7, with TRBD1 matching over 10 bases. Germline CDR1 and CDR2: SGHKS and YYEKEE (reference sequence). The CDR3 has 16 residues. J was trimmed by 3 bases and V by 2 bases; bases with no gene match: 8. The CDR3 DNA sequence: TGTGCCAGCAGCTTAACCCCGGGACAGGGGAGCTACGAGCAGTACTTC. It yields the protein CASSLTPGQGSYEQYF.

This clone was counted once. V is TRBV4-3 and J is TRBJ2-7; D is ambiguous. Germline CDR1 LGHNA, CDR2 YSLEER. Trimming shortened V by 2 bases and J by 0 bases, and 17 bases separated the two germline ends. The CDR3 length is 17 residues. The CDR3 spells CASSQWPDALSSYEQYF. CDR3 DNA sequence: TGCGCCAGCAGCCAATGGCCGGACGCCCTGAGCTCCTACGAGCAGTACTTC.

This clone was detected once. The gene calls are TRBV5-8 and TRBJ2-7; 11 bases line up with TRBD1. After removal of 2 bases from V and 0 bases from J, the junction contained 4 bases not matched to a gene. The germline V gene has CDR1 SGHTS and CDR2 YDEGEE. This CDR3 contains 16 residues. The CDR3 DNA sequence: TGTGCCAGCAGCTTCCCCGGGACAGGGGGCTCCTACGAGCAGTACTTC. Protein: CASSFPGTGGSYEQYF.

The J gene is TRBJ2-5, the V gene TRBV5-6; a weak D match, TRBD2 (5 bases). The CDR3 contains 13 residues. Trimming shortened V by 0 bases and J by 2 bases, and 5 bases separated the two germline ends. Germline loops: CDR1 SGHDT, CDR2 YYEEEE. The CDR3 bases are TGTGCCAGCAGCTTGGGGAGGCAAGAGACCCAGTACTTC. Protein: CASSLGRQETQYF. The variable domain in full, completed from reference TRBV5-6 and TRBJ2-5, reads DAGVTQSPTHLIKTRGQQVTLRCSPKSGHDTVSWYQQALGQGPQFIFQYYEEEERQRGNFPDRFSGHQFPNYSSELNVNALLLGDSALYLCASSLGRQETQYFGPGTRLLVL.

The V call is TRBV2, the J call TRBJ1-6; TRBD1 matches 7 bases. Germline CDR1 SNHLY, CDR2 FYNNEI. V dropped 7 bases and J dropped 10; count of bases not matched to a gene: 7. The CDR3 runs 13 residues. In DNA, the CDR3 is TGTGCCAGCACCGGGGACAGTGGGTCACCCCTCCACTTT. Translated, it gives CASTGDSGSPLHF.

This chain joins TRBV12-1 and TRBJ2-2; the D call of TRBD1 is as the table states it, not checked on the DNA. TRBV12-1 counts as a pseudogene. This CDR3 has 17 amino acids. CDR3 DNA: TGTGCCAGCAGATACGGGACAGGCCGATCGAACACCGGGGAGCTGTTTTTT. Amino acids: CASRYGTGRSNTGELFF.

The chain links TRBV24-1 to TRBJ2-7, with 14 bases that match TRBD2. The CDR3 runs 16 residues. Germline loops: CDR1 KGHDR, CDR2 SFDVKD. V shed 4 bases and J 4 bases; nucleotides not matched to a gene: 5. The CDR3 DNA reads as TGTGCCACCAGTGACCCCGGGACTAGCGGGAGATACGAGCAGTACTTC. This encodes CATSDPGTSGRYEQYF.

This clone was seen just once. The rearrangement joins TRBV27 to TRBJ2-7; maybe TRBD1 (7 bases). CDR3 length: 21 amino acids. Germline assignment: CDR1 MNHEY and CDR2 SMNVEV (reference sequence). The V end lost 2 bases, the J end lost 2 bases, and 31 bases lay between the germline ends. The chain's CDR3 is CASSLRRGGRTGKSSPYEQYF. CDR3 sequence (DNA): TGTGCCAGCAGTTTAAGGCGGGGCGGGCGGACAGGCAAGAGTTCCCCCTACGAGCAGTACTTC.